The rows below give T cell receptor beta chains drawn from one sample of a study of blood T cell repertoires in COVID-19. Profiling relied on immunoSEQ multiplex PCR, and the TCRdb table lists in-frame clones only, not all of them. The sample yields over 200,000 clones, around nine tenths seen once. What was sequenced was peripheral blood. Every receptor here comes from a woman aged 60-75 years with acute or convalescent COVID-19. Each CDR3 is given with its conserved first and last residue. A D gene is named only where the DNA matches it firmly. For some rows the clone size is stated as once, few or many, or as a class when expanded; others skip it.

v_call	d_call	j_call	clone_size	cdr3_aa	cdr3_nt
TRBV24-1	TRBD2	TRBJ2-2	once	CATQLATGELFF	TGTGCCACCCAACTAGCGACCGGGGAGCTGTTTTTT
TRBV18	.	TRBJ2-1	.	CASSPPVYNEQFF	TGTGCCAGCTCACCCCCTGTTTACAATGAGCAGTTCTTC
TRBV6-5	.	TRBJ1-2	.	CASTQGRGAGYGYTF	TGTGCCAGCACTCAAGGCAGGGGTGCAGGGTATGGCTACACCTTC
TRBV5-1	TRBD2	TRBJ2-1	.	CASSLASGGGYNEQFF	TGCGCCAGCAGCTTAGCTAGCGGGGGAGGCTACAATGAGCAGTTCTTC
TRBV7-3	TRBD2	TRBJ2-7	.	CASSPRGGAYEQYF	TGTGCCAGCAGCCCCCGGGGGGGGGCCTACGAGCAGTACTTC
TRBV27	.	TRBJ2-1	.	CASSSPSAETSNEQFF	TGTGCCAGCAGTTCCCCCTCGGCCGAGACATCCAATGAGCAGTTCTTC
TRBV11-3	TRBD1	TRBJ2-2	.	CASSKRQGNTGELFF	TGTGCCAGCAGCAAAAGACAGGGGAACACCGGGGAGCTGTTTTTT
TRBV15	TRBD1	TRBJ1-6	.	CATGTANSPLHF	TGTGCCACGGGGACAGCTAATTCACCCCTCCACTTT
TRBV28	TRBD2	TRBJ2-7	.	CASRGSGSDEQYF	TGTGCCAGCAGGGGCAGCGGGAGTGACGAGCAGTACTTC
TRBV9	.	TRBJ2-2	.	CASSVYLTGELFF	TGTGCCAGCAGCGTATACTTAACCGGGGAGCTGTTTTTT
TRBV6-6	TRBD2	TRBJ2-7	once	CASSYSGSSGEQYF	TGTGCCAGCAGTTACTCGGGGTCTAGCGGAGAGCAGTACTTC
TRBV28	.	TRBJ1-3	.	CASRPNRAGNTIYF	TGTGCCAGCCGCCCAAATCGAGCTGGAAACACCATATATTTT
TRBV9	TRBD1	TRBJ2-1	.	CASSTNRGLNEQFF	TGTGCCAGCAGCACCAACAGGGGGCTCAATGAGCAGTTCTTC
TRBV7-2	TRBD2	TRBJ2-1	.	CASSSLAGVGNEQFF	TGTGCCAGCAGTTCACTAGCGGGGGTGGGCAATGAGCAGTTCTTC
TRBV4-2	.	TRBJ1-3	.	CASSQDLAFSGNTIYF	TGTGCCAGCAGCCAAGATTTAGCTTTCTCTGGAAACACCATATATTTT
TRBV10-3	TRBD1	TRBJ2-3	once	CAISGTGLDTQYF	TGTGCCATCAGTGGGACAGGTTTGGATACGCAGTATTTT
TRBV19	.	TRBJ1-3	.	CASRGWGSEINGNTIYF	TGTGCCAGTAGGGGATGGGGCAGCGAGATAAATGGAAACACCATATATTTT
TRBV4-2	.	TRBJ1-4	.	CASSRRGGNEKLFF	TGTGCCAGCAGCCGTCGTGGAGGGAATGAAAAACTGTTTTTT
TRBV19	TRBD1	TRBJ1-1	.	CASRSQGDSNTEAFF	TGTGCCTCCCGAAGCCAGGGGGACTCGAACACTGAAGCTTTCTTT
TRBV19	TRBD2	TRBJ2-5	.	CASSPPGLRKETQYF	TGTGCCAGTAGTCCCCCGGGACTACGGAAAGAGACCCAGTACTTC
TRBV3-1/TRBV3-2	TRBD2	TRBJ2-1	.	CASSRPGLAELNEQFF	TGTGCCAGCAGCAGACCGGGACTAGCGGAGCTCAATGAGCAGTTCTTC
TRBV6-5	.	TRBJ1-4	.	CASREGNRDEKLFF	TGTGCCAGCAGGGAGGGTAATAGGGATGAAAAACTGTTTTTT
TRBV7-9	.	TRBJ1-2	.	CASSLEAGRGLYGYTF	TGTGCCAGCAGCTTAGAAGCAGGGAGGGGTCTCTATGGCTACACCTTC
TRBV23-1	TRBD2	TRBJ2-7	.	CASSQWGRLAGGYEQYF	TGCGCCAGCAGTCAATGGGGACGACTAGCGGGGGGCTACGAGCAGTACTTC
TRBV6-6	TRBD2	TRBJ2-1	.	CASSYAGGRYNEQFF	TGTGCCAGCAGTTACGCGGGGGGGCGCTACAATGAGCAGTTCTTC
TRBV27	TRBD1	TRBJ1-6	.	CASTRGDRGDSPLHF	TGTGCCAGCACCAGGGGGGACAGGGGTGATTCACCCCTCCACTTT
TRBV6-6	.	TRBJ1-5	.	CASNQGFSNQPQHF	TGTGCCAGTAACCAGGGATTTAGCAATCAGCCCCAGCATTTT
TRBV6-1	.	TRBJ2-3	.	CASSGGTYVRTDTQYF	TGTGCCAGCAGTGGCGGGACTTACGTCCGCACAGATACGCAGTATTTT
TRBV12-3/TRBV12-4	.	TRBJ2-3	few	CASSSRRGDTQYF	TGTGCCAGCAGTTCCAGACGGGGGGATACGCAGTATTTT
TRBV28	.	TRBJ1-1	once	CASRIQGRGTSEAFF	TGTGCCAGCCGAATACAAGGGAGGGGCACCTCAGAAGCTTTCTTT